This T cell receptor beta chain was captured by sequencing in a study of shared clonotypes between healthy human individuals (dated by TCRdb to the early 2020s). Regarding the study in general: The cohort comprised a couple of women and a few men aged 18 to 49 years. Per donor, three plates each were used for CD4 naive and CD4 memory, two for CD8 naive, and one for CD8 memory. To estimate repertoire size and how much clonotype sharing occurs between individuals, the study deeply sequenced the blood TCR repertoires of roughly 5 healthy adults. Libraries were prepared and TCR repertoires were sequenced by different laboratories using diverse techniques, in order to increase sequencing depth and limit assay-specific biases. Leukapheresis yielded between about 0.94 and 9 billion PBMCs per donor.

Including the terminal cysteine and phenylalanine, the CDR3 comprises 11 residues. The CDR3 DNA has 33 bases and is translated from base 1. Trimming costs V 4 bases and J 0 bases, and their ends lie 1 base apart. From the germline V gene, CDR1 is SGHRS and CDR2 is YFSETQ. Study-wide findings and limitations: Because the study included only a small number of donors, the genetic and exposure-history diversity represented was limited. Sampling was restricted to blood, and TCR repertoires in tissue are likely to differ from TCR repertoires in blood. Estimated clonotype richness was generally larger for naive than for memory subsets. Sharing across a few donors was observed for around 5% of naive CD4, under 4% of naive CD8, 2% to 2.5% of memory CD4, and around 0.44% of memory CD8 clonotypes. Clonotypes shared by all four sorted-subset donors showed higher generation probabilities than non-shared clonotypes. Pairwise subsampling indicated that sequencing depth was expected to affect the degree of clonotype sharing among donors. Rarefaction of sorted-subset datasets indicated incomplete sequencing despite the large sequencing depth.

Using the deep immunoSEQ assay, TCR CDR3 regions were amplified from genomic DNA by multiplex PCR. Extracted genomic DNA from each cell subset was spread evenly across all wells of several immunoSEQ 96-well plates, with each plate serving as a replicate. For sorted subsets, approximately 210 ng of genomic DNA, equivalent to roughly 30,000 T cell genomes, went into each replicate PCR. Purified libraries were measured with a Qubit 3.0 fluorometer, size-checked on a Bioanalyzer 2100, and measured again with the KAPA Library Quantification kit. Each immunoSEQ 96-well plate was sequenced on its own single-read 150-cycle Illumina NextSeq 550 flow cell. In the original analysis: Because the immunoSEQ output held only junctional sequences and lacked quality scores, the filtering could not match the filtering applied to full-length reads. Sequences were annotated with PyIR, a Python wrapper for IgBLAST v1.9, using IMGT germline references to assign V/J genes and CDR3. Reads were filtered out if the reads had weak V/J assignments (E-value above 1e-6), no CDR3, stop codons, out-of-frame junctions, or ambiguous translated residues. A V3J clonotype was defined by an identical inferred V gene, J gene, and CDR3 amino acid sequence. The percentage overlap between two repertoires was calculated by dividing the number of shared unique clonotypes by the size of the smaller repertoire. RTK rarefaction, the Chao1 estimator, and Recon v2.1 estimates of unobserved clonotypes were used to assess repertoire richness. For all TCRbeta clonotypes obtained by the gDNA method from a few donors, generation probabilities were computed with OLGA. The immuneACCESS repertoire file appears here via TCRdb, limited to in-frame rearrangements. These files lack a portion of the clones; in checked studies, under half of the deficit traces to unresolved V genes, and the cause of the others is not known. That table is the source of V, J and clone size, and D and trimming were worked out from the DNA. In this sample the table shows 330,000 or so clones, roughly 70% of which occur a single time. The top ten hold about 10% of the sample.

The donors were healthy, HIV-negative adults with no recently reported acute infections or vaccinations. All donors were Caucasian adults living in Nashville, Tennessee, USA. CD4+ T cells were enriched by magnetic negative selection; naive cells were then positively selected on CD45RA, and the negative fraction formed the memory subset. After blood collection by leukapheresis, PBMCs were isolated using Ficoll-Histopaque density gradient centrifugation and then cryopreserved in the vapor phase of liquid nitrogen. Purity and quantity of every magnetically sorted T cell population were checked by analytical flow cytometry. Genomic DNA was isolated from every sorted fraction and measured by UV absorbance on a Nanodrop 2000c. Details on this clone: No cognate antigen has been identified for it. No quality values exist for individual bases; no much larger clone is one base distant.

Sequenced material: memory CD4+ T cells sorted from blood. This specimen's cell subset or site label, interpreted: CD45RA-negative fraction. The rearrangement combines TRBV5-1 with TRBJ1-1; the D gene is unclear. The origin of this receptor is a man aged 25 to 40 in good health. This receptor carries the CDR3 CASSLNTEAFF. In nucleotides, the sequence is TGCGCCAGCAGCCTGAACACTGAAGCTTTCTTT.